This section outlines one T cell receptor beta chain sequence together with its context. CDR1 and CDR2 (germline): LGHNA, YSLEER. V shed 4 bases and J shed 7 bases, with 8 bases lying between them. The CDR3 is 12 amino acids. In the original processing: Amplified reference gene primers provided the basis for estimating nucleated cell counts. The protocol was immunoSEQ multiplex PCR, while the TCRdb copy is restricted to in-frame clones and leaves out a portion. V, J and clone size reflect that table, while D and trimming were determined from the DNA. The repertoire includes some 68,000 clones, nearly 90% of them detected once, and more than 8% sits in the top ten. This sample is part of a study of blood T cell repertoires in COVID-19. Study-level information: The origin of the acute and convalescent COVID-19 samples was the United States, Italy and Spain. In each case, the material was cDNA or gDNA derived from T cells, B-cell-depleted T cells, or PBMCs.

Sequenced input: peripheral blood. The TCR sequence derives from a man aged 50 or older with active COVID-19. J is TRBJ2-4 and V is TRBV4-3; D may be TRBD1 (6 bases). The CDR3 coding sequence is TGCGCCAGCAGCCCCCAGGGGAACATTCAGTACTTC. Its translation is CASSPQGNIQYF.